This TCR beta chain appears in the sequencing data of a study of regulatory T cells in long-lasting Graves disease. Findings of the study overall: Persistent patients shared more public clonotypes (about 2,700) than new patients (under 1,000). Persistent disease was associated with favored TRBV28 usage and with favored use of TRBJ1-2 and TRBJ2-5.

Concerning this clonotype itself: The target antigen is unknown.

Time point reported: persistent/refractory GD, antithyroid drugs over 5 years with positive TRAb. PBMCs were the source of the RNA used for TCR sequencing. American Thyroid Association guidelines were used to diagnose Graves' disease. The CDR3 spans 14 residues. Looked up from germline, CDR1 is MNHNS and CDR2 is SASEGT. The V and J ends lost 7 bases and 5 bases respectively, with 17 bases between them. Construction of TCR beta libraries relied on iRepertoire HTBI primers and on Arm-PCR targeting CDR3 regions. MiXCR was run by TCRdb on the multiplex PCR reads, yielding one entry per CDR3 protein. The sample gives 700,000 or so distinct CDR3 sequences, about 32% of which show up once; around 40% is in the top ten.

The receptor comes from a female donor with Graves disease. This specimen consisted of peripheral blood mononuclear cells (PBMCs), obtained when the disease was refractory, from a patient treated with antithyroid drugs. The chain couples TRBV6-1 to TRBJ1-1; D is perhaps TRBD1 (5 bases). Here the CDR3 DNA reads TGTGCCAGCATGGGTTCCGGGGGGAGGACTGAAGCTTTCTTT. Protein: CASMGSGGRTEAFF.